Shown below are 15 T cell receptor beta chains from a single sample sequenced in a study of shared clonotypes between healthy human individuals. This table comes from immunoSEQ multiplex PCR, and its TCRdb copy is limited to in-frame clones, with some not included. Of roughly 1,100,000 clones detected, 65% to 75% appear once; the ten largest clones hold around 1.4%. Sequenced input: memory CD4+ T cells sorted from blood. Subset meaning: CD45RA-negative fraction. Every receptor here comes from a man between 18 and 29 years old in good health.

This chain links TRBV5-8 with TRBJ1-2; 7 nucleotides align to TRBD1. Germline CDR1 reads SGHTS; CDR2 reads YDEGEE. After removal of 2 bases from V and 2 bases from J, the junction contained 6 bases not matched to a gene. This CDR3 spans 15 amino acids. The CDR3 DNA reads TGTGCCAGCAGCTTCCAGACAGGGAAGAACTATGGCTACACCTTC. Encoded protein: CASSFQTGKNYGYTF.

This clone has more than one count but fewer than ten. The chain uses TRBV6-6 and TRBJ1-1, with D possibly being TRBD1 (5 bases). The CDR3 loop spans 15 amino acids. Germline-derived CDR1 and CDR2 are MNHNY and SVGAGI (reference sequence). Trimming cost V 4 bases and J 4 bases, with 16 bases left between them. CDR3 sequence (DNA): TGTGCCAGCAGTTTAGACGGTCTTCAGGGCACTGAAGCTTTCTTT. Protein: CASSLDGLQGTEAFF.

V and J are TRBV30 and TRBJ1-2; tentatively, D is TRBD1 (5 bases). Germline V CDR1 and CDR2: GTSNPN, SVGIG (reference sequence). This CDR3 contains 14 residues. V was pared by 1 base and J by 2 bases, with 11 bases between. The CDR3 loop is CAWSGAGTNYGYTF. The CDR3 nucleotides are TGTGCCTGGAGTGGGGCAGGGACCAACTATGGCTACACCTTC.

J is TRBJ1-6 and V is TRBV6-5, with D maybe TRBD1 (5 bases). Trimming took off 6 bases at V and 5 bases at J, with 8 bases between the two ends. CDR1 and CDR2 (germline): MNHEY, SVGAGI. CDR3 length: 13 amino acids. The CDR3 protein is CASRTGDNSPLHF. DNA of the CDR3: TGTGCCAGCAGAACAGGAGATAATTCACCCCTCCACTTT.

The rearrangement joins TRBV21-1 to TRBJ2-2; the DNA was not compared with TRBD1, the D call given in the table. TRBV21-1 is assigned pseudogene status. The CDR3 loop spans 17 amino acids. CDR3 nucleotide sequence: TGTGCCAGCAGCCCAGGGGTGGCGGAGACGAACACCGGGGAGCTGTTTTTT. It is translated as CASSPGVAETNTGELFF.

The rearrangement uses TRBV28 and TRBJ1-2; D not certain. Trimming removed 11 bases at V and 7 bases at J, with 14 bases between. There are 11 residues in the CDR3. CDR1 and CDR2 (germline): MDHEN, SYDVKM. CDR3 loop: CAGNSGFGYTF. Written as DNA, the CDR3 is TGTGCCGGAAACTCCGGGTTTGGCTACACCTTC.

The rearrangement links TRBV6-1 to TRBJ1-1; no clear D. The CDR3 sequence is 14 residues long. Looked up from germline, CDR1 is MNHNS and CDR2 is SASEGT. The V end lost 2 bases, the J end lost 5 bases, and 12 bases lay between the germline ends. CDR3 bases: TGTGCCAGCAGTGAAAGAAGGTCTTGGACTGAAGCTTTCTTT. This sequence encodes CASSERRSWTEAFF.

The gene calls are TRBV5-8 and TRBJ1-2, with a tentative D call TRBD1 (6 bases). Germline V gives CDR1 SGHTS, CDR2 YDEGEE. V shed 4 bases and J shed 5 bases, with 21 bases lying between them. The CDR3 extends over 16 amino acids. CDR3 loop: CASSPQQGSSGYGYTF. The CDR3, as DNA: TGTGCCAGCAGCCCCCAACAGGGATCTTCGGGGTATGGCTACACCTTC. The whole variable domain, filled in from reference TRBV5-8 and TRBJ1-2, reads EAGVTQSPTHLIKTRGQQATLRCSPISGHTSVYWYQQALGLGLQFLLWYDEGEERNRGNFPPRFSGRQFPNYSSELNVNALELEDSALYLCASSPQQGSSGYGYTFGSGTRLTVV.

This chain uses TRBV28 with TRBJ1-2; D unclear. This CDR3 contains 14 residues. V was shortened by 4 bases and J by 2 bases, with 11 bases between the two germline ends. CDR1 is MDHEN and CDR2 is SYDVKM in the germline V gene. The CDR3 nucleotides are TGTGCCAGCAGTTCCTGGACGGGGAACTATGGCTACACCTTC. Translating it yields CASSSWTGNYGYTF.

The rearrangement uses TRBV6-1 and TRBJ2-7, with TRBD1 matching over 8 bases. The CDR3 consists of 13 residues. Germline CDR1 reads MNHNS; CDR2 reads SASEGT. Unmatched junction bases numbered 4, after V lost 7 bases and J lost 2 bases. The CDR3 coding sequence is TGTGCCAGCATAACGGACAGGGCCTACGAGCAGTACTTC. Amino acid sequence: CASITDRAYEQYF.

The genes are TRBV2 and TRBJ1-5; tentative D call: TRBD1 (5 bases). The CDR3 runs to 13 residues. Germline-derived CDR1 and CDR2 are SNHLY and FYNNEI. The V end lost 3 bases, the J end lost 6 bases, and 9 bases lay between the germline ends. The CDR3: CASSEVGTQPQHF. CDR3 bases: TGTGCCAGCAGTGAGGTTGGGACTCAGCCCCAGCATTTT.

This clone has only a few counts. The chain is built from TRBV28 and TRBJ1-4; no reliable D call. Germline assignment: CDR1 MDHEN and CDR2 SYDVKM. Trimming pared 6 bases from V and 5 bases from J, leaving 16 bases between. This CDR3 spans 15 amino acids. The CDR3 protein is CASRGLYWENEKLFF. As DNA, the CDR3 is TGTGCCAGCAGGGGGTTGTATTGGGAGAATGAAAAACTGTTTTTT.

V usage is TRBV11-2 and J usage is TRBJ1-1, with no clear D. The CDR3 contains 11 residues. V was cut by 4 bases and J by 1 base, with 1 base left in between. Per the germline V gene, CDR1 is SGHAT and CDR2 is FQNNGV. DNA of the CDR3: TGTGCCAGCAGCTGGAACACTGAAGCTTTCTTT. Its protein product is CASSWNTEAFF.

J is TRBJ2-1 and V is TRBV19; D unclear. The V gene lost 3 bases and the J gene lost 0 bases, with 3 bases spanning the gap. The germline V gene encodes CDR1 LNHDA and CDR2 SQIVND (reference sequence). This CDR3 is 13 amino acids long. The CDR3 reads CASSMSSYNEQFF. CDR3 DNA: TGTGCCAGTAGTATGAGCTCCTACAATGAGCAGTTCTTC. The full variable domain, with the rest looked up from reference TRBV19 and TRBJ2-1, is DGGITQSPKYLFRKEGQNVTLSCEQNLNHDAMYWYRQDPGQGLRLIYYSQIVNDFQKGDIAEGYSVSREKKESFPLTVTSAQKNPTAFYLCASSMSSYNEQFFGPGTRLTVL.

This chain links TRBV11-3 with TRBJ2-1; 11 nucleotides line up with TRBD2. The CDR3 has 15 residues. Germline V CDR1 and CDR2: SGHNT, YENEEA. Losses at the gene ends were 3 bases for V and 7 bases for J; bases not matched to a gene: 5. CDR3 protein: CASSFVTSGSNEQFF. CDR3 coding DNA: TGTGCCAGCAGCTTCGTCACTAGCGGGAGTAATGAGCAGTTCTTC.